The present TCR beta chain was sequenced within a study of cytomegalovirus exposure and HLA in healthy donors. Study results and caveats: Later on, an analysis found that several of the most significant clusters appeared to be linked to common viral pathogens, which included parvovirus B19. In a later analysis, TCR beta V- and J-gene trimming showed a link to a missense DCLRE1C variant.

60 Vbeta and 13 Jbeta primers were used in PCR. TCRdb's copy holds only in-frame clones and misses some; the assay was immunoSEQ multiplex PCR. The table lists roughly 100,000 clones, 65% to 85% of them singletons. A remark on this clone: Its antigen remains unknown.

The V gene's germline CDR1 is SGHNT and CDR2 YYREEE (reference sequence). The V and J ends lost 4 bases and 1 base respectively, with 8 bases between them. There are 14 residues in the CDR3. The clonotype was recovered from a male donor in good health and CMV-seronegative. This chain joins TRBV5-4 and TRBJ2-2; a possible D gene is TRBD1 (6 bases). The sequencing input was PBMCs. As DNA, the CDR3 is TGTGCCAGCAGCGCGACAGGGAACACCGGGGAGCTGTTTTTT. Translated, it gives CASSATGNTGELFF. Using reference TRBV5-4 and TRBJ2-2 for the parts outside the CDR3, the full variable domain is ETGVTQSPTHLIKTRGQQVTLRCSSQSGHNTVSWYQQALGQGPQFIFQYYREEENGRGNFPPRFSGLQFPNYSSELNVNALELDDSALYLCASSATGNTGELFFGEGSRLTVL.